What follows is one TCR beta chain and its context. This sample was included in a study of blood T cell repertoires in COVID-19. Study-wide context: T cells, B-cell-depleted T cells, or PBMCs supplied cDNA or gDNA.

The protocol was immunoSEQ multiplex PCR, while the TCRdb copy is restricted to in-frame clones and leaves out a portion. The sample shows 45,000 to 60,000 clones, 86% of them seen only once. The CDR3 runs to 17 residues. V was pared by 1 base and J by 3 bases, with 9 bases of the junction left unmatched. Germline CDR1 and CDR2: SGHAT and FQNNGV. The sequenced sample was peripheral blood. This rearrangement joins TRBV11-2 to TRBJ2-5; 9 bases align to TRBD2. This clonotype originated in a man in his sixties with active or convalescent COVID-19. CDR3 in DNA: TGTGCCAGCAGCTTAGGGGTAGCGGGGGAACACGAAGAGACCCAGTACTTC. Translation gives CASSLGVAGEHEETQYF.